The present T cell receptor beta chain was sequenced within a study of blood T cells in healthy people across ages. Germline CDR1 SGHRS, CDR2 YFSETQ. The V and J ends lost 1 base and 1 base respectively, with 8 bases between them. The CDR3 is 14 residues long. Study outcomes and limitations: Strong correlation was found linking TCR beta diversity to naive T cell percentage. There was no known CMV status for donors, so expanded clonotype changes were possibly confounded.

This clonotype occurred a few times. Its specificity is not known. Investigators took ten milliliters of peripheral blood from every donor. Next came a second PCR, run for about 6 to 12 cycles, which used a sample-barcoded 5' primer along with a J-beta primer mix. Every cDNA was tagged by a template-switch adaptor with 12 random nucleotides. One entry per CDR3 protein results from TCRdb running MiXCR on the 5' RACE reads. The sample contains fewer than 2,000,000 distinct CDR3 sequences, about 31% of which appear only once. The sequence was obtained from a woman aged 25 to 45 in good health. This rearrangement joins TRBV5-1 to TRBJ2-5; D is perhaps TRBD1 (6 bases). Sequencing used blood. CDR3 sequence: CASSLMDSQETQYF. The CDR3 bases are TGCGCCAGCAGCTTGATGGACAGCCAAGAGACCCAGTACTTC.